This TCR beta chain was observed in a study of T cell changes during pregnancy in multiple sclerosis. Data came from immunoSEQ multiplex PCR; TCRdb stores just in-frame clones and leaves some out. The sample has some 47,000 clones; around 96% are singletons. Trimming pared 4 bases from V and 0 bases from J, leaving 12 bases between. The CDR3 length is 15 residues. CDR1 is SGHAT and CDR2 is FQNNGV in the germline V gene. This chain joins TRBV11-2 and TRBJ2-5, with unresolved D. The TCR sequence derives from a female donor with multiple sclerosis, enrolled in a pregnancy study. The starting material was peripheral blood, obtained in the second trimester of pregnancy. This CDR3 reads CASSSSGSYQETQYF. In DNA form, the CDR3 reads TGTGCCAGCAGCTCCTCAGGCAGTTACCAAGAGACCCAGTACTTC.